The 2 T cell receptor beta chains below come from one sample, sequenced in a study of T-cell reconstitution after alpha-beta-depleted transplantation in children. Library preparation (for TCRbeta) was performed with unique molecular identifiers. TCRdb re-called the PCR reads through MiXCR, storing one row per CDR3 protein. The data contain a few hundred thousand distinct CDR3 sequences, around 10% of them singletons. This sample comprised PBMCs from the stem cell graft donor, obtained from the stem cell graft. The receptors stem from a human donor who donated a stem cell graft to a child with acute lymphoblastic leukemia.

This clonotype was counted a few times. The chain carries TRBV3-1 and TRBJ2-2; D ambiguous. The germline gives CDR1 LGHDT, CDR2 YNNKEL (reference sequence). The CDR3 totals 14 residues. V lost 1 base and J 6 bases, leaving 9 bases between the germline ends. CDR3 DNA sequence: TGTGCCAGCAGCCAAGTCTGGGGTTCCGGGGAGCTGTTTTTT. This encodes CASSQVWGSGELFF.

A few counts support this clonotype. J is TRBJ2-7 and V is TRBV20-1; D perhaps matches TRBD2 (6 bases). There are 16 residues in the CDR3. The germline V gene has CDR1 DFQATT and CDR2 SNEGSKA (reference sequence). V was shortened by 5 bases and J by 0 bases, with 20 bases between the two germline ends. CDR3 bases: TGCAGTGCTCAAACCATTGCTAGCGCTGCCTCCTACGAGCAGTACTTC. Translating gives CSAQTIASAASYEQYF.